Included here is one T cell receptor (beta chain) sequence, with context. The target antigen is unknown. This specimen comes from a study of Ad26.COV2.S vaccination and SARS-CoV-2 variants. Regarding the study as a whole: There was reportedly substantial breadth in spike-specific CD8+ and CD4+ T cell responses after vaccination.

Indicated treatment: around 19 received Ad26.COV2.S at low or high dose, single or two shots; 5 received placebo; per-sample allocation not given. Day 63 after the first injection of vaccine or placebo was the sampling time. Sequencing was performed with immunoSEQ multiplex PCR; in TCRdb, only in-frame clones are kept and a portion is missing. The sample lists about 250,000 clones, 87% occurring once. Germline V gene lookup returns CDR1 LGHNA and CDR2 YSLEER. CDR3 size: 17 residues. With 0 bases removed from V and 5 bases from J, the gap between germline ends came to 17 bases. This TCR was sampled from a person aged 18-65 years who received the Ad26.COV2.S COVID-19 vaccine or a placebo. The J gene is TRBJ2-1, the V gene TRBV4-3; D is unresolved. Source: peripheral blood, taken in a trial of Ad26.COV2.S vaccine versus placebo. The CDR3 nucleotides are TGCGCCAGCAGCCAAGAGTTACGAGGATTCACCGACAATGAGCAGTTCTTC. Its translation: CASSQELRGFTDNEQFF.